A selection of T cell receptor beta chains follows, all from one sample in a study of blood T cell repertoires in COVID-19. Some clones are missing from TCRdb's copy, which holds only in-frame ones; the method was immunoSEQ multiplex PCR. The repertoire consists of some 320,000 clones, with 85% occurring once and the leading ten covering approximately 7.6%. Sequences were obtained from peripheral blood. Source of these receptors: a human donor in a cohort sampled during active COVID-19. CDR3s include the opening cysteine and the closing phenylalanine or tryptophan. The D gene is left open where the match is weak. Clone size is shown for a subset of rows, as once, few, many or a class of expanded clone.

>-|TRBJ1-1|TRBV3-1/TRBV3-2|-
CASSHTSGFGEAFF
TGTGCCAGCAGCCATACGTCAGGGTTCGGTGAAGCTTTCTTT
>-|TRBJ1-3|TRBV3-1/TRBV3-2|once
CASSPHLDRAGNTIYF
TGTGCCAGCAGCCCTCACCTCGACAGAGCTGGAAACACCATATATTTT
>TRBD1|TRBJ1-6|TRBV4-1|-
CASSQDVQGVSYNSPLHF
TGCGCCAGCAGCCAAGATGTACAGGGGGTGTCCTATAATTCACCCCTCCACTTT
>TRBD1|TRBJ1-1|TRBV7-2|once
CASSSQGTGLNTEAFF
TGTGCCAGCAGCTCCCAAGGGACAGGGCTGAACACTGAAGCTTTCTTT
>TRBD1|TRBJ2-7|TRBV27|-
CASSFTTGAYEQYF
TGTGCCAGCAGTTTTACGACAGGGGCCTACGAGCAGTACTTC
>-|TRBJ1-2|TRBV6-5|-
CASSYSRRDISYTF
TGTGCCAGCAGTTACTCGAGACGGGACATTAGCTACACCTTC
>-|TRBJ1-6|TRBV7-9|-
CASSLGGFYSPLHF
TGTGCCAGCAGCTTAGGCGGATTCTATTCACCCCTCCACTTT
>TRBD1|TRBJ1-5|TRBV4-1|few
CASSQVTGGRQPQHF
TGCGCCAGCAGCCAAGTAACAGGGGGCCGACAGCCCCAGCATTTT
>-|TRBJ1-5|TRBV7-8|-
CASSLGQKYSNQPQHF
TGTGCCAGCAGCCTGGGACAAAAATATAGCAATCAGCCCCAGCATTTT
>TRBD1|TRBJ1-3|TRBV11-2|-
CASSLSGQAGAPGNTIYF
TGTGCCAGCAGCTTATCAGGACAGGCTGGGGCCCCCGGAAACACCATATATTTT
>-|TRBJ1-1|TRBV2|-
CASSEAQRNNTEAFF
TGTGCCAGCAGTGAAGCGCAGAGGAACAACACTGAAGCTTTCTTT
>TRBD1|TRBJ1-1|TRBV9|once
CASSGGQGGSQAFF
TGTGCCAGCAGCGGAGGACAGGGGGGCAGTCAAGCTTTCTTT
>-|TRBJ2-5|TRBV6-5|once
CASSYETGAQYF
TGTGCCAGCAGTTACGAAACGGGGGCCCAGTACTTC
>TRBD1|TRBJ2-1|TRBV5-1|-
CASSLPDRVLFF
TGCGCCAGCAGCTTGCCCGACAGGGTGCTGTTCTTC
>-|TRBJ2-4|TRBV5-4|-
CASSDQGGKDIQYF
TGTGCCAGCAGTGATCAGGGGGGAAAAGACATTCAGTACTTC
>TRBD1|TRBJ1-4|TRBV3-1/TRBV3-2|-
CASSQICDRGCPTNEKLFF
TGTGCCAGCAGCCAAATCTGTGACAGGGGATGCCCCACTAATGAAAAACTGTTTTTT
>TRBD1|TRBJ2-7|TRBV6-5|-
CASSYFGTGGSEQYF
TGTGCCAGCAGTTACTTCGGGACAGGGGGCTCCGAGCAGTACTTC
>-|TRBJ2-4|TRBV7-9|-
CASSPGFIQYF
TGTGCCAGCAGCCCAGGATTCATTCAGTACTTC
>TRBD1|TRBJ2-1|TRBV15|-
CATSRTGTEQFF
TGTGCCACCAGCAGGACAGGGACTGAGCAGTTCTTC
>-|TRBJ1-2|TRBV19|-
CASSSGSTGYGYTF
TGTGCCAGTAGTAGTGGATCAACAGGCTATGGCTACACCTTC